This T cell receptor (beta chain) stems from a study of shared clonotypes between healthy human individuals. At the level of the study: Researchers assigned three CD4 naive, three CD4 memory, two CD8 naive and one CD8 memory plate to each donor. Findings and limits, study-wide: Rarefaction exposed incomplete sorted-subset sequencing despite large depth.

For each subset, genomic DNA was distributed in equal portions over several immunoSEQ plates. Produced via immunoSEQ multiplex PCR; TCRdb's table is partial and in-frame only. The sample holds approximately 2.3 million clones, just over 90% seen once. The germline V gene encodes CDR1 SGHRS and CDR2 YFSETQ. This CDR3 is 16 amino acids long. Trimming left V 6 bases short and J 8 bases short, with 21 bases between. Splitting the CD4+ cells yielded a CD45RA+ naive subset and a CD45RA-negative memory subset. This clone is a singleton in its sample. Its antigen is unidentified. Sequencing used naive CD4+ T cells from PBMCs. Documented subset: CD45RA+ positively selected. This receptor was obtained from a man aged 18-30 years in good health. Some clones in this sample may be carry-over from other donors' samples. The chain couples TRBV5-1 to TRBJ1-6; D uncertain. CDR3 DNA: TGCGCCAGCAACCCAGTCCCGCTTGGTAGTCATTCACCCCTCCACTTT. Protein product: CASNPVPLGSHSPLHF.